The 21 T cell receptor beta chains given below trace back to one sample, sequenced in a study of CD8+CD57+ T cells in acquired aplastic anemia. Investigators profiled TCR beta VDJ and CDR3 from genomic DNA template. TCRdb fed the reads into MiXCR, producing one record per CDR3 protein. The table records 200,000 to 250,000 distinct CDR3 sequences, less than 60% of them present only once. Patients who underwent sequencing had shown CD8+CD57+ cell expansion by flow cytometry. Sequenced: sorted CD4+, CD8+, or CD8+CD57+ T cells (not recorded which) from PBMCs. The receptors derive from a human donor with aplastic anemia.

This clonotype showed up many times. The chain recombines TRBV6-6 with TRBJ2-1, with 7 nucleotides matching TRBD1. With 2 bases clipped from V and 5 bases from J, the junction kept 3 bases outside the gene matches. The germline V gene has CDR1 MNHNY and CDR2 SVGAGI (reference sequence). This CDR3 has 14 amino acids. The CDR3 is CASSYRDRDNEQFF. DNA of the CDR3: TGTGCCAGCAGTTACCGGGACAGAGACAATGAGCAGTTCTTC.

This clonotype was recorded a few times. It may be a read error: a sequence one base away is much more abundant. The chain has TRBV19 and TRBJ2-1; D is tentatively TRBD1 or TRBD2 (5 bases each). The V end lost 4 bases, the J end lost 15 bases, and 19 bases lay between the germline ends. The CDR3 is 13 residues long. Germline assignment: CDR1 LNHDA and CDR2 SQIVND (reference sequence). This CDR3 reads CASSTGPTTVRFF. The CDR3 region has the DNA TGTGCCAGTAGTACGGGGCCCACTACCGTCCGGTTCTTC.

In this sample, this clonotype turned up many times. V usage is TRBV20-1 and J usage is TRBJ2-7; no firm D call. V lost 6 bases, J lost 4 bases, and 10 bases lay in between. There are 11 residues in the CDR3. Germline V CDR1 and CDR2: DFQATT, SNEGSKA (reference sequence). The DNA for the CDR3 is TGCAGTGCCAAGGACCGTTACGAGCAGTACTTC. Residues: CSAKDRYEQYF.

The chain is built from TRBV10-2 and TRBJ1-5, with 7 positions matching TRBD1. V shed 0 bases, J shed 3 bases, and the junction held 2 bases outside the gene matches. Germline V gene sequence: CDR1 WSHSY, CDR2 SAAADI. CDR3 length: 15 amino acids. CDR3 nucleotide sequence: TGCGCCAGCAGTGAGTCAGGGGGCAACAATCAGCCCCAGCATTTT. Its translation: CASSESGGNNQPQHF.

In this sample, this clonotype turned up a few times. The J gene is TRBJ1-4, the V gene TRBV28, with 8 bases identical to TRBD1. The CDR3 is made up of 13 amino acids. Germline-derived CDR1 and CDR2 are MDHEN and SYDVKM. V lost 3 bases and J lost 6; bases outside the gene matches: 0. CDR3 sequence reads: CASSLGQDEKLFF. The CDR3, as DNA: TGTGCCAGCAGTTTGGGACAGGATGAAAAACTGTTTTTT.

This clonotype was seen once. The chain recombines TRBV19 with TRBJ1-1, with D unresolved. The germline gives CDR1 LNHDA, CDR2 SQIVND (reference sequence). The germline V and J ends were trimmed by 7 bases and 3 bases, with 12 bases remaining between them. The CDR3 runs 13 residues. Written as DNA, the CDR3 is TGTGCCAGTAATCAAGGGCGAGACACTGAAGCTTTCTTT. It encodes CASNQGRDTEAFF.

This clonotype was recorded once. The CDR3 nucleotides read TGCAGCGTTGAAGATACGGGGGGGGGGTCCTACGAGCAGTACTTC. Its protein is CSVEDTGGGSYEQYF. The chain couples TRBV29-1 to TRBJ2-7, with 8 bases fitting TRBD2. Trimming cost V 0 bases and J 1 base; bases outside gene matches: 5. CDR3 size: 15 residues. Germline CDR1 is SQVTM and CDR2 is ANQGSEA.

CDR3 DNA sequence: TGTGCCACCTCCCCTAGCGGGGGGGCCCCCTACAATGAGCAGTTCTTC. Its protein is CATSPSGGAPYNEQFF. The chain links TRBV24-1 to TRBJ2-1, with 12 nucleotides matching TRBD2. The CDR3 runs to 16 residues. J lost 2 bases, V lost 9 bases, and 7 bases had no gene match. Germline V gene sequence: CDR1 KGHDR, CDR2 SFDVKD.

The rearrangement links TRBV5-1 to TRBJ1-2, with D uncertain. The germline V gene encodes CDR1 SGHRS and CDR2 YFSETQ. The CDR3 is made up of 13 amino acids. V lost 0 bases, J lost 6 bases, and 9 bases lay in between. This chain's CDR3 is CASSLAMGNGYTF. The CDR3 DNA is TGCGCCAGCAGCTTGGCGATGGGGAATGGCTACACCTTC.

This clonotype was recorded a few times. This may be a read error, as it is one base from a much larger clone. This rearrangement joins TRBV20-1 to TRBJ1-3, with D possibly being TRBD1 (5 bases). The CDR3 runs 15 residues. Germline CDR1 is DFQATT and CDR2 is SNEGSKA (reference sequence). CDR3 in amino acids: CSARERRGSGSTIYF. The CDR3 DNA is TGCAGTGCTAGAGAGAGGAGGGGAAGTGGAAGCACCATATATTTT.

This clonotype was counted ten times or more. The chain couples TRBV14 to TRBJ2-3; no definite D call. The V gene's germline CDR1 is SGHDN and CDR2 FVKESK. This CDR3 region has 14 residues. Trimming removed 4 bases from V and 2 bases from J, with 10 bases in between. The CDR3 here is CASSPFRVTDTQYF. In DNA form, the CDR3 reads TGTGCCAGCAGCCCCTTTAGGGTCACAGATACGCAGTATTTT.

This clonotype appeared once. This chain joins TRBV7-2 and TRBJ2-3; the match to TRBD2 covers 12 bases. The CDR3 contains 16 residues. With V trimmed by 4 bases and J by 1 base, 3 bases remained unmatched. The germline V gene has CDR1 SGHTA and CDR2 FQGNSA. The CDR3 DNA reads TGTGCCAGCAGCTCACGGACTAGCGGGGGCACAGATACGCAGTATTTT. Protein product: CASSSRTSGGTDTQYF. The full variable domain, in which reference TRBV7-2 and TRBJ2-3 provide the parts outside the CDR3, is GAGVSQSPSNKVTEKGKDVELRCDPISGHTALYWYRQSLGQGLEFLIYFQGNSAPDKSGLPSDRFSAERTGGSVSTLTIQRTQQEDSAVYLCASSSRTSGGTDTQYFGPGTRLTVL.

In regard to this clonotype: A much larger clone sits a single nucleotide away, making a read error possible. The chain's CDR3 is CASSYSVNPQYF. In DNA form, the CDR3 reads TGTGCCAGCAGTTACTCCGTAAACCCCCAGTATTTT. The chain has TRBV6-5 and TRBJ1-5; D remains unclear. The J call may be incorrect, as the DNA end agrees better with TRBJ2-3. The CDR3 runs 12 residues. The germline gives CDR1 MNHEY, CDR2 SVGAGI.

About this clonotype itself: The junction departs from germline at one end; a sequencing error may be responsible. J is TRBJ1-2 and V is TRBV10-3; tentative D call: TRBD1 (5 bases). This CDR3 is 16 amino acids long. Germline CDR1 and CDR2: ENHRY and SYGVKD. CDR3 nucleotides: TGTGCCATCAGTGAGTCGGGGGGACGGGGCCTCTATGGCTACGCCTTC. Encoded protein: CAISESGGRGLYGYAF.

This clonotype was picked up many times. The chain employs TRBV5-8 and TRBJ1-2; D is perhaps TRBD1 (5 bases). Trimming removed 4 bases from V and 6 bases from J, with 16 bases in between. Germline V lookup: CDR1 SGHTS, CDR2 YDEGEE. This CDR3 spans 14 amino acids. The CDR3 loop reads CASSRGPGRDGYTF. The CDR3 DNA is TGTGCCAGCAGCAGGGGCCCGGGCCGGGATGGCTACACCTTC.

This clonotype was observed a few times. The chain links TRBV7-9 to TRBJ1-2; no definite D call. Germline CDR1 is SEHNR and CDR2 is FQNEAQ (reference sequence). This CDR3 region has 13 residues. V was clipped by 1 base and J by 8 bases, with 11 bases between them. The CDR3 nucleotides read TGTGCCAGCAGCTTAGGGTTGGGGAGCGGCTACACCTTC. Protein product: CASSLGLGSGYTF.

This clonotype was recorded a few times. This rearrangement joins TRBV2 to TRBJ2-5; possible D gene TRBD2, 5 bases. Trimming removed 8 bases at V and 4 bases at J, with 14 bases between. From germline, CDR1 is SNHLY and CDR2 FYNNEI. The CDR3 is 13 amino acids. The CDR3 loop is CASGERWGETQYF. The CDR3 region has the DNA TGTGCCAGCGGCGAGCGGTGGGGAGAGACCCAGTACTTC.

This clonotype has at least ten counts. This sequence joins TRBV9 and TRBJ2-1, with D possibly matching TRBD2 (5 bases). This CDR3 has 13 residues. V gave up 0 bases and J gave up 7 bases, with 8 bases separating them. Germline V lookup: CDR1 SGDLS, CDR2 YYNGEE. This CDR3 is CASSVVGRNEQFF. The CDR3 DNA reads TGTGCCAGCAGCGTAGTTGGGAGAAATGAGCAGTTCTTC.

J is TRBJ1-2 and V is TRBV25-1, with 9 nucleotides matching TRBD1. The CDR3 covers 17 residues. Germline V gene data show CDR1 as MGHDK and CDR2 as SYGVNS. V was pared by 2 bases and J by 0 bases, with 7 bases of the junction left unmatched. The CDR3 protein is CASSEPGTGLANYGYTF. CDR3 bases: TGTGCCAGCAGTGAACCCGGGACAGGGCTAGCTAACTATGGCTACACCTTC.

This rearrangement joins TRBV6-1 to TRBJ2-2; 9 nucleotides line up with TRBD1. With 5 bases clipped from V and 3 bases from J, the junction kept 4 bases outside the gene matches. The CDR3 contains 15 residues. CDR1 and CDR2 (germline): MNHNS, SASEGT. This chain's CDR3 is CASSTGGADTGELFF. In nucleotides, the CDR3 is TGTGCCAGCAGTACAGGGGGCGCGGACACCGGGGAGCTGTTTTTT.

The chain's CDR3 is CASSQDQGEETQYF. In DNA form, the CDR3 reads TGCGCCAGCAGCCAAGATCAAGGTGAGGAGACCCAGTACTTC. The gene calls are TRBV4-1 and TRBJ2-5, with D unclear. The CDR3 extends over 14 amino acids. V was cut by 0 bases and J by 5 bases, with 10 bases left in between. Germline CDR1 reads MGHRA; CDR2 reads YSYEKL.